This TCR beta chain is from a study of blood T cell repertoires in COVID-19. How the authors handled the data: Scientists estimated how many nucleated cells there were by amplifying reference gene primers. Measured with immunoSEQ multiplex PCR; TCRdb has only the in-frame clones, and not every one. V and J calls and clone size are those listed in that table; D and trimming were worked out from the DNA. The sample contains 210,000 or so clones, about 86% of which appear only once. This CDR3 spans 15 amino acids. Germline V lookup: CDR1 SGHRS, CDR2 YFSETQ. The ends lost 5 bases at V and 3 bases at J; junction bases unmatched: 10.

The rearrangement joins TRBV5-1 to TRBJ2-7, with TRBD1 matching over 8 bases. The source of this sequence is a woman in her 50s with acute COVID-19. Sequences were obtained from PBMCs or T cells enriched from blood (not recorded which). The CDR3 coding sequence is TGCGCCAGCAGTTACGTTACCGGGACAGGCTACGAGCAGTACTTC. This sequence encodes CASSYVTGTGYEQYF.